A single sample is the source of the 25 T cell receptor beta chains below, sequenced in a study of blood T cells in healthy people across ages. It was with a sample-barcoded 5' primer and a J-beta primer mix that a second PCR of about 6 to 12 cycles was run. Each CDR3 protein gets one entry after TCRdb re-called the 5' RACE reads with MiXCR. The sample contains some 900,000 distinct CDR3 sequences, around 48% of which appear only once. The sequenced material came from blood. Receptors originate from a man younger than 45 in good health.

This chain links TRBV20-1 with TRBJ1-2; 7 nucleotides agree with TRBD1. With V trimmed by 6 bases and J by 0 bases, 7 bases remained unmatched. This CDR3 spans 14 amino acids. Germline CDR1 reads DFQATT; CDR2 reads SNEGSKA (reference sequence). CDR3 coding DNA: TGCAGTGCCCACAGGGGAAAAGCTAACTATGGCTACACCTTC. Its protein product is CSAHRGKANYGYTF.

This clonotype was picked up a small number of times. The rearrangement joins TRBV7-8 to TRBJ2-1; 7 positions agree with TRBD1. This CDR3 region has 19 residues. CDR1 is SGHVS, CDR2 FQNEAQ, per germline. J gave up 4 bases and V 0 bases, and 15 bases lay outside the gene matches. The CDR3 bases are TGTGCCAGCAGCTTAGCCACCCCTTCGACAGGGCAAGGATACAATGAGCAGTTCTTC. Translated, it gives CASSLATPSTGQGYNEQFF.

J is TRBJ2-1 and V is TRBV7-2; 11 bases agree with TRBD2. The J call could be wrong; TRBJ2-7 is a better fit for the DNA end. This CDR3 is 17 amino acids long. CDR1 SGHTA and CDR2 FQGNSA come from the germline V gene. The CDR3 DNA is TGTGCCAGCAGCTTAGTGGTCCTAGCGGGGGGCTACAATGAGCAGTACTTC. Amino acids: CASSLVVLAGGYNEQYF.

The V gene is TRBV5-1, the J gene TRBJ2-4; 10 positions agree with TRBD2. Trimming took 0 bases from V and 9 from J; bases not matched to a gene: 3. The V gene's germline CDR1 is SGHRS and CDR2 YFSETQ. This CDR3 has 14 amino acids. The CDR3: CASSLERGGGIQYF. Here the CDR3 DNA reads TGCGCCAGCAGCTTGGAGCGGGGGGGCGGCATTCAGTACTTC.

This chain joins TRBV6-4 and TRBJ2-1, with D unclear. V gave up 2 bases and J gave up 3 bases, with 11 bases separating them. This CDR3 contains 15 residues. Germline V CDR1 and CDR2: MRHNA, SNTAGT. The CDR3 spells CASSDMAENYNEQFF. The DNA of the CDR3 is TGTGCCAGCAGTGACATGGCAGAAAACTACAATGAGCAGTTCTTC.

V usage is TRBV2 and J usage is TRBJ1-5, with a weak D call TRBD1 (6 bases). The CDR3 extends over 14 amino acids. V was cut by 0 bases and J by 7 bases, with 10 bases left in between. Germline loops: CDR1 SNHLY, CDR2 FYNNEI. CDR3 DNA sequence: TGTGCCAGCAGTGAAGCAGGGGGGCAGCAGCCCCAGCATTTT. Amino acids: CASSEAGGQQPQHF.

The chain employs TRBV3-1 and TRBJ1-4; D call uncertain. The CDR3 contains 14 residues. Trimming took 4 bases from V and 6 from J, leaving 12 bases between them. Germline CDR1 is LGHDT and CDR2 is YNNKEL (reference sequence). CDR3: CASSPPWEDEKLFF. The CDR3 DNA reads TGTGCCAGCAGCCCCCCCTGGGAAGATGAAAAACTGTTTTTT.

CDR3 sequence reads: CASSFYQIYNEQFF. The CDR3 bases are TGTGCCAGCAGCTTTTATCAGATTTACAATGAGCAGTTCTTC. The V and J genes are TRBV5-4 and TRBJ2-1; D unresolved. Trimming removed 2 bases at V and 4 bases at J, with 10 bases between. Germline V CDR1 and CDR2: SGHNT, YYREEE (reference sequence). The CDR3 is 14 residues long.

This clonotype has just a few counts. The gene calls are TRBV4-1 and TRBJ2-7; no clear D gene. Germline loops: CDR1 MGHRA, CDR2 YSYEKL. The CDR3 length is 14 residues. Trimming removed 2 bases from V and 1 base from J, with 9 bases in between. CDR3 bases: TGCGCCAGCAGCCAACTCGTGACTTCCTACGAGCAGTACTTC. This encodes CASSQLVTSYEQYF.

The CDR3 DNA reads as TGTGCCAGCAGTGAAGTAGGGCTAGCGGGAGCCTACGAGCAGTACTTC. Amino acids: CASSEVGLAGAYEQYF. V and J are TRBV2 and TRBJ2-7; 10 bases line up with TRBD2. V lost 1 base to trimming and J lost 2 bases; unmatched junction nucleotides: 5. In germline, CDR1 is SNHLY, CDR2 FYNNEI. The CDR3 runs to 16 residues.

This clonotype has more than one count but fewer than ten. This sequence joins TRBV4-1 and TRBJ1-5, with D possibly being TRBD1 (6 bases). Between the trimmed V and J ends, which lost 4 bases and 2 bases, there was a span of 15 bases. This CDR3 comprises 16 residues. Germline lookup yields CDR1 MGHRA and CDR2 YSYEKL. Here the CDR3 DNA reads TGCGCCAGCAGCCCACAAGGGGGGGCGCGCAATCAGCCCCAGCATTTT. Its protein product is CASSPQGGARNQPQHF.

The J gene is TRBJ2-1, the V gene TRBV10-3, with 8 bases lining up with TRBD1. V dropped 10 bases and J dropped 4; count of bases not matched to a gene: 6. The V gene's germline CDR1 is ENHRY and CDR2 SYGVKD. The CDR3 totals 13 residues. CDR3 DNA: TGTGCCACCGGGCACAGGGGGTACAATGAGCAGTTCTTC. It translates to CATGHRGYNEQFF.

The CDR3 is CASSLTGTGDSPLHF. Written as DNA, the CDR3 is TGTGCCAGCAGTCTGACCGGGACAGGGGATTCACCCCTCCACTTT. The chain links TRBV13 to TRBJ1-6, with 10 bases aligning to TRBD1. Germline-derived CDR1 and CDR2 are PRHDT and FYEKMQ (reference sequence). This CDR3 contains 15 residues. The junction had 7 bases not matched to a gene; V was cut back by 6 bases and J by 8 bases.

The gene calls are TRBV9 and TRBJ2-1; TRBD2 is a possible D gene (7 bases). V lost 7 bases and J 7 bases, leaving 12 bases between the germline ends. Looked up from germline, CDR1 is SGDLS and CDR2 is YYNGEE. The CDR3 totals 12 residues. DNA for the CDR3: TGTGCCAGCCGGGGGGCGGGGAATGAGCAGTTCTTC. Its protein is CASRGAGNEQFF. Looking up the rest from reference TRBV9 and TRBJ2-1 gives the full variable domain: DSGVTQTPKHLITATGQRVTLRCSPRSGDLSVYWYQQSLDQGLQFLIQYYNGEERAKGNILERFSAQQFPDLHSELNLSSLELGDSALYFCASRGAGNEQFFGPGTRLTVL.

CDR3 protein: CASSKEGEAYEQYF. The CDR3 DNA reads TGTGCCAGCAGCAAAGAGGGCGAGGCCTACGAGCAGTACTTC. The chain has TRBV21-1 and TRBJ2-7; TRBD1 reflects the table's D call only, with no check against the DNA. TRBV21-1 is shown as a pseudogene. This CDR3 comprises 14 residues.

This chain links TRBV4-2 with TRBJ2-1; possibly TRBD2 for D (5 bases). Germline V gene data show CDR1 as LGHNA and CDR2 as YNFKEQ. Deletions cut 3 bases from V and 13 bases from J, with 22 bases between. CDR3 length equals 15 residues. CDR3 coding DNA: TGTGCCAGCAGCCAGCAAGCGGTCGGGGTCGAGACCCAGTTCTTC. It codes for CASSQQAVGVETQFF.

J is TRBJ1-2 and V is TRBV15, with D maybe TRBD1 (5 bases). The CDR3 runs 15 residues. The V end lost 5 bases, the J end lost 0 bases, and 13 bases lay between the germline ends. The germline CDR1 and CDR2 sequences are LNHNV and YYDKDF (reference sequence). Written as DNA, the CDR3 is TGTGCCACCAGCCGGGACCGCATGACTAACTATGGCTACACCTTC. Translated: CATSRDRMTNYGYTF.

This clonotype appeared a few times. The chain joins TRBV4-3 to TRBJ2-3; 11 bases match TRBD2. There are 16 residues in the CDR3. The germline V gene has CDR1 LGHNA and CDR2 YSLEER. V shed 0 bases, J shed 6 bases, and the junction held 5 bases outside the gene matches. The CDR3 DNA reads TGCGCCAGCAGCCAAGATATTGCTAGCGGGGGGGATACGCAGTATTTT. Translated, it gives CASSQDIASGGDTQYF.

This clonotype was seen a handful of times. The chain has TRBV11-1 and TRBJ2-7, with D perhaps matching TRBD1 or TRBD2 (5 bases each). Germline CDR1 SGHAT, CDR2 FQDESV (reference sequence). Trimming cost V 1 base and J 4 bases, with 11 bases left between them. The CDR3 covers 14 residues. For the CDR3, the DNA is TGTGCCAGCAGCTTAGTATCAGGGACGTACGAGCAGTACTTC. Residues: CASSLVSGTYEQYF.

CDR3 in amino acids: CASSQDQYGELFF. In DNA form, the CDR3 reads TGTGCCAGCAGCCAAGATCAGTACGGGGAGCTGTTTTTT. This chain connects TRBV4-2 to TRBJ2-2; D uncertain. Deletions cut 0 bases from V and 7 bases from J, with 6 bases between. Germline V gene sequence: CDR1 LGHNA, CDR2 YNFKEQ. There are 13 residues in the CDR3.

Here the CDR3 reads CASSQRTRTDTQYF. The CDR3 region has the DNA TGCGCCAGCAGCCAACGGACGCGCACAGATACGCAGTATTTT. This sequence joins TRBV4-3 and TRBJ2-3; D is unclear. Trimming took 2 bases from V and 1 from J, leaving 7 bases between them. Germline values: CDR1 LGHNA, CDR2 YSLEER. This CDR3 region has 14 residues.

This chain uses TRBV5-6 with TRBJ2-6; a possible D gene is TRBD1 (5 bases). V was shortened by 3 bases and J by 1 base, with 8 bases between the two germline ends. This CDR3 comprises 15 residues. CDR1 is SGHDT and CDR2 is YYEEEE in the germline V gene. CDR3 sequence (DNA): TGTGCCAGCAGCTGGGGCCGTTCTGGGGCCAACGTCCTGACTTTC. Residues: CASSWGRSGANVLTF.

The V gene is TRBV20-1, the J gene TRBJ2-5; D is possibly TRBD1 (5 bases). The germline V gene encodes CDR1 DFQATT and CDR2 SNEGSKA (reference sequence). V was clipped by 0 bases and J by 2 bases, with 16 bases between them. The CDR3 is 16 amino acids. CDR3 bases: TGCAGTGCTAGAGAAGCTCAAGACAGTCCGCAAGAGACCCAGTACTTC. Protein product: CSAREAQDSPQETQYF.

CDR3 sequence reads: CASSQGWVWSYEQYF. The CDR3, as DNA: TGCGCCAGCAGCCAAGGGTGGGTCTGGTCCTACGAGCAGTACTTC. The V and J genes are TRBV4-1 and TRBJ2-7; no clear D gene. Per germline, CDR1 MGHRA and CDR2 YSYEKL. Trimming left V 1 base short and J 1 base short, with 11 bases between. The CDR3 consists of 15 residues.

This clonotype was recorded a few times. The chain couples TRBV10-3 to TRBJ2-7; possibly TRBD2 for D (6 bases). The length of the CDR3 is 12 residues. Germline lookup yields CDR1 ENHRY and CDR2 SYGVKD. Trimming stripped 6 bases from V and 1 base from J, with 7 bases between. The CDR3 spells CAIRLASYEQYF. CDR3 DNA: TGTGCCATCAGGCTAGCGTCCTACGAGCAGTACTTC.